The 14 T cell receptor beta chains in this list originate from one sample, sequenced in a study of blood T cell repertoires in COVID-19. Clones were sequenced by immunoSEQ multiplex PCR, and TCRdb holds only the in-frame ones, with some missing. The repertoire holds some 170,000 clones, with more than 85% as singletons. The sequenced sample was PBMCs or T cells enriched from blood (not recorded which). The receptor source for this set is a human donor with acute COVID-19. The donor label of this sample is uncertain.

This sequence joins TRBV9 and TRBJ1-2; no clear D gene. The V end lost 3 bases, the J end lost 6 bases, and 18 bases lay between the germline ends. The germline CDR1 and CDR2 sequences are SGDLS and YYNGEE. The CDR3 is 15 amino acids. The CDR3 nucleotides read TGTGCCAGCAGCGCCGCCGGGGTTCCTCAACATGGCTACACCTTC. Its protein product is CASSAAGVPQHGYTF.

The chain is built from TRBV10-1 and TRBJ1-1; D might be TRBD1 (6 bases). Trimming cost V 2 bases and J 1 base, with 14 bases left between them. This CDR3 spans 16 amino acids. CDR1 WNHNN and CDR2 SYGVQD come from the germline V gene (reference sequence). CDR3 sequence (DNA): TGCGCCAGCAGTGAGCCGATGAGGGGGGGGAACACTGAAGCTTTCTTT. This gives the protein CASSEPMRGGNTEAFF.

This rearrangement joins TRBV18 to TRBJ1-1; 7 bases map to TRBD1. CDR3 size: 15 residues. Germline V lookup: CDR1 KGHSH, CDR2 LQKENI. V was pared by 3 bases and J by 2 bases, with 6 bases of the junction left unmatched. Here the CDR3 DNA reads TGTGCCAGCTCACCCGGACAGGCCTCCAACACTGAAGCTTTCTTT. Translated, it gives CASSPGQASNTEAFF. Full variable domain (missing parts from reference TRBV18 and TRBJ1-1): NAGVMQNPRHLVRRRGQEARLRCSPMKGHSHVYWYRQLPEEGLKFMVYLQKENIIDESGMPKERFSAEFPKEGPSILRIQQVVRGDSAAYFCASSPGQASNTEAFFGQGTRLTVV.

J is TRBJ2-1 and V is TRBV23-1, with a weak D call TRBD1 (8 bases). TRBV23-1 is an ORF, and what it does is uncertain. There are 17 residues in the CDR3. V was shortened by 2 bases and J by 2 bases, with 16 bases between the two germline ends. The CDR3 region is CASSQKQRDRPYNEQFF. The CDR3 DNA is TGCGCCAGCAGTCAAAAACAGCGGGACAGGCCCTACAATGAGCAGTTCTTC.

The sample holds a few counts of this clone. The gene calls are TRBV21-1 and TRBJ1-5; the table's D call of TRBD1 was not tested on the DNA. TRBV21-1 is described as a pseudogene. The CDR3 is 18 residues long. The CDR3 bases are TGTGCCAGCAGCAAAGTGGGCAGGGTAAAAGGAAGCAATCAGCCCCAGCATTTT. Translation gives CASSKVGRVKGSNQPQHF.

The rearrangement uses TRBV9 and TRBJ1-5, with TRBD1 matching 7 bases. The CDR3 has 14 amino acids. V gave up 2 bases and J gave up 5 bases; unmatched junction bases: 4. Looked up from germline, CDR1 is SGDLS and CDR2 is YYNGEE. CDR3 bases: TGTGCCAGCAGCGTCACAGGGGACTATCAGCCCCAGCATTTT. Protein: CASSVTGDYQPQHF.

The chain couples TRBV11-1 to TRBJ1-2, with unresolved D. The length of the CDR3 is 14 residues. From germline, CDR1 is SGHAT and CDR2 FQDESV (reference sequence). The germline V and J ends were trimmed by 5 bases and 8 bases, with 18 bases remaining between them. The CDR3 spells CASSPRGLSGGYTF. The CDR3 DNA sequence: TGTGCCAGCAGCCCCCGAGGACTCTCGGGAGGCTACACCTTC.

This chain uses TRBV5-1 with TRBJ1-3, with TRBD1 as a possible D gene (5 bases). V was clipped by 0 bases and J by 5 bases, with 15 bases between them. CDR1 is SGHRS and CDR2 is YFSETQ in the germline V gene. CDR3 length: 16 amino acids. Here the CDR3 reads CASSLAQGGQRNTIYF. The CDR3 DNA is TGCGCCAGCAGCTTGGCGCAGGGAGGTCAAAGAAACACCATATATTTT. The full variable domain, with the rest looked up from reference TRBV5-1 and TRBJ1-3, is KAGVTQTPRYLIKTRGQQVTLSCSPISGHRSVSWYQQTPGQGLQFLFEYFSETQRNKGNFPGRFSGRQFSNSRSEMNVSTLELGDSALYLCASSLAQGGQRNTIYFGEGSWLTVV.

The chain has TRBV6-6 and TRBJ2-3; D perhaps matches TRBD1 (5 bases). From germline, CDR1 is MNHNY and CDR2 SVGAGI (reference sequence). This CDR3 comprises 13 residues. Trimming removed 7 bases at V and 5 bases at J, with 13 bases between. The CDR3 DNA follows: TGTGCCAGCACCCTAAGGGGTGGAGATACGCAGTATTTT. Its protein product is CASTLRGGDTQYF.

The chain joins TRBV10-3 to TRBJ1-1; 9 bases are shared with TRBD1. The V segment lost 7 bases and the J segment 5 bases; nucleotides outside the gene matches: 5. This CDR3 region has 13 residues. Germline lookup yields CDR1 ENHRY and CDR2 SYGVKD. In nucleotides, the CDR3 is TGTGCCATCACCCCGACAGGGGGAACTGAAGCTTTCTTT. It codes for CAITPTGGTEAFF.

The V gene is TRBV5-4, the J gene TRBJ2-1; D perhaps matches TRBD1 (6 bases). Trimming left V 0 bases short and J 8 bases short, with 12 bases between. This CDR3 has 14 amino acids. The germline V gene encodes CDR1 SGHNT and CDR2 YYREEE (reference sequence). CDR3 residues: CASSLVDRFDEQFF. The CDR3 DNA reads as TGTGCCAGCAGCTTGGTGGACAGATTCGATGAGCAGTTCTTC.

V is TRBV6-5 and J is TRBJ2-5, with TRBD2 matching over 14 bases. The CDR3 contains 16 residues. Germline trimming cut 2 bases from V and 6 bases from J; bases unmatched to any gene: 5. Germline V gives CDR1 MNHEY, CDR2 SVGAGI. CDR3 sequence reads: CASSYQTSGGAKTQYF. The CDR3 DNA is TGTGCCAGCAGTTACCAGACTAGCGGGGGGGCTAAGACCCAGTACTTC.

The rearrangement uses TRBV28 and TRBJ2-5; 9 positions match TRBD1. Looked up from germline, CDR1 is MDHEN and CDR2 is SYDVKM. CDR3 length: 15 residues. V gave up 6 bases and J gave up 5 bases; unmatched junction bases: 10. This CDR3 is CASSSWTGVEETQYF. DNA for the CDR3: TGTGCCAGCAGCTCCTGGACAGGGGTTGAGGAGACCCAGTACTTC.

The gene calls are TRBV11-2 and TRBJ2-1; possible D gene TRBD1, 5 bases. V gave up 5 bases and J gave up 7 bases, with 18 bases separating them. The CDR3 length is 15 residues. Germline loops: CDR1 SGHAT, CDR2 FQNNGV. For the CDR3, the DNA is TGTGCCAGCAGCACCCCCCAGGGTAAGAGGAATGAGCAGTTCTTC. It is translated as CASSTPQGKRNEQFF.